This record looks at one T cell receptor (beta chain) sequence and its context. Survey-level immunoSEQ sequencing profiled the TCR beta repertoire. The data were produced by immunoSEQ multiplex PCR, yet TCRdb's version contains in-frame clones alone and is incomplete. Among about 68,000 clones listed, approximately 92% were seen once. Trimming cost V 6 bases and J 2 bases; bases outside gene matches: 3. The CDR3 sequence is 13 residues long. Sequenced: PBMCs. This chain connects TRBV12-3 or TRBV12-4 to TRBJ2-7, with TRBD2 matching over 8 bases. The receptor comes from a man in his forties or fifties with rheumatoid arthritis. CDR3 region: CASRGSGAYEQYF. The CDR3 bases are TGTGCCAGCAGGGGTAGCGGGGCCTACGAGCAGTACTTC.